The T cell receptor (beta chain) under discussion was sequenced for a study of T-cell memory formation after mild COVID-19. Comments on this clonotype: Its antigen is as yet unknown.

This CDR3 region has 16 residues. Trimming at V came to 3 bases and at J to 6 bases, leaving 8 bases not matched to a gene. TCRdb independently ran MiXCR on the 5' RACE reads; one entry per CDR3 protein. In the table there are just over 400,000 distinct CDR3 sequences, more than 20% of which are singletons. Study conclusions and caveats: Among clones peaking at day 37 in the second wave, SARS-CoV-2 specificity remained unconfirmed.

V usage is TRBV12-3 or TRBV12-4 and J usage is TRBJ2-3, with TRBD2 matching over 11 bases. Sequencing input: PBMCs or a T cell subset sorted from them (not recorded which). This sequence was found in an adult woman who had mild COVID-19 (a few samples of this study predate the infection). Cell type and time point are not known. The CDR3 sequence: CASSFRTSGSMDTQYF. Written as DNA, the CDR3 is TGTGCCAGCAGTTTTCGTACTAGCGGGAGTATGGATACGCAGTATTTT.